This T cell receptor (beta chain) was identified in a study of control samples from healthy donors and cancer patients. The method was immunoSEQ multiplex PCR; TCRdb's version includes in-frame clones alone and lacks a portion of them. The sample shows approximately 140,000 clones, 93% of them seen only once. Trimming removed 11 bases from V and 0 bases from J, with 17 bases in between. This CDR3 comprises 15 residues. Sequencing used blood. This TCR derives from a man younger than 35 in good health. The J gene is TRBJ1-3, the V gene TRBV23-1; D uncertain. Being an ORF, TRBV23-1 has a function that is uncertain. The CDR3 is CAHKQPQSSGNTIYF. The CDR3 DNA reads as TGCGCCCACAAGCAGCCCCAGAGCTCTGGAAACACCATATATTTT.